The 17 T cell receptor beta chains below were found in one sample sequenced in a study of T-cell reconstitution after alpha-beta-depleted transplantation in children. TCRbeta library preparation incorporated unique molecular identifiers. TCRdb redid the calling of the PCR reads with MiXCR, one entry per CDR3 protein. The sample carries some 450,000 distinct CDR3 sequences, 43% recorded once. The material was PBMCs, obtained before TCRalphabeta/CD19-depleted stem cell transplant. The receptor set was obtained from a girl aged 2 to 9 with aplastic anemia, due to receive a stem cell transplant.

This clonotype was counted ten times or more. The V call is TRBV27, the J call TRBJ1-5, with D possibly matching TRBD1 (5 bases). Germline loops: CDR1 MNHEY, CDR2 SMNVEV (reference sequence). The CDR3 runs to 14 residues. The V and J ends lost 5 bases and 8 bases respectively, with 16 bases between them. The CDR3: CASSVGGGREPQHF. The CDR3 DNA reads as TGTGCCAGCAGTGTCGGGGGGGGGAGGGAGCCCCAGCATTTT.

This clonotype occurred a few times. The rearrangement joins TRBV25-1 to TRBJ2-2; D may be TRBD1 or TRBD2 (5 bases each). CDR1 and CDR2 from the germline V gene are MGHDK and SYGVNS. The CDR3 is made up of 16 amino acids. Trimming took 3 bases from V and 1 from J, leaving 12 bases between them. The DNA for the CDR3 is TGTGCCAGCAGTGAGAGGGGATTGGGGAACACCGGGGAGCTGTTTTTT. Amino acid sequence: CASSERGLGNTGELFF.

Only a few counts were recorded for this clonotype. The chain carries TRBV3-1 and TRBJ1-6; no definite D call. CDR1 and CDR2 from the germline V gene are LGHDT and YNNKEL (reference sequence). Trimming cost V 10 bases and J 8 bases, with 24 bases left between them. The CDR3 consists of 16 residues. This CDR3 reads CATSFSGQVLYSPLHF. CDR3 sequence (DNA): TGTGCCACCTCCTTTTCGGGCCAAGTCCTGTATTCACCCCTCCACTTT. Based on the CDR3 plus reference TRBV3-1 and TRBJ1-6, the full variable domain is DTAVSQTPKYLVTQMGNDKSIKCEQNLGHDTMYWYKQDSKKFLKIMFSYNNKELIINETVPNRFSPKSPDKAHLNLHINSLELGDSAVYFCATSFSGQVLYSPLHFGNGTRLTVT.

The chain carries TRBV6-1 and TRBJ2-1; no firm D call. V was cut by 5 bases and J by 0 bases, with 14 bases left in between. CDR3 length: 16 amino acids. Per the germline V gene, CDR1 is MNHNS and CDR2 is SASEGT. The CDR3 DNA reads as TGTGCCAGCAGTCGGATCGGCGTGAGCTCCTACAATGAGCAGTTCTTC. It translates to CASSRIGVSSYNEQFF.

This clonotype was seen more than once but under ten times. CDR3 sequence: CASSYSAIGIFYGYTF. The CDR3 DNA is TGTGCCAGCAGTTACTCGGCTATCGGGATCTTCTATGGCTACACCTTC. V and J are TRBV6-5 and TRBJ1-2; the D is unclear. CDR3 length: 16 residues. Germline values: CDR1 MNHEY, CDR2 SVGAGI. V was shortened by 0 bases and J by 4 bases, with 15 bases between the two germline ends.

The J gene is TRBJ2-1, the V gene TRBV3-1, with D possibly being TRBD2 (5 bases). V was clipped by 0 bases and J by 2 bases, with 17 bases between them. Germline V gene data show CDR1 as LGHDT and CDR2 as YNNKEL (reference sequence). The CDR3 spans 18 residues. Here the CDR3 DNA reads TGTGCCAGCAGCCAAGATGCACTCGGGGAGACCCCCTACAATGAGCAGTTCTTC. This encodes CASSQDALGETPYNEQFF.

In this sample, this clonotype turned up once. The rearrangement uses TRBV5-1 and TRBJ2-7; a possible D gene is TRBD2 (7 bases). Germline assignment: CDR1 SGHRS and CDR2 YFSETQ. The length of the CDR3 is 15 residues. With 0 bases removed from V and 6 bases from J, the gap between germline ends came to 16 bases. The CDR3, as DNA: TGCGCCAGCAGCTTGGGGGGGGGCGCTCCTATCGAGCAGTACTTC. Translated: CASSLGGGAPIEQYF. The full variable domain, rest sourced from reference TRBV5-1 and TRBJ2-7, is KAGVTQTPRYLIKTRGQQVTLSCSPISGHRSVSWYQQTPGQGLQFLFEYFSETQRNKGNFPGRFSGRQFSNSRSEMNVSTLELGDSALYLCASSLGGGAPIEQYFGPGTRLTVT.

The chain couples TRBV12-3 or TRBV12-4 to TRBJ2-2; the D is unclear. Trimming stripped 5 bases from V and 6 bases from J, with 16 bases between. The CDR3 extends over 15 amino acids. CDR3 DNA: TGTGCCAGCAGTAAATATACCTCCTGGGCCGGGGAGCTGTTTTTT. The encoded protein is CASSKYTSWAGELFF.

This clonotype occurred a few times. This chain joins TRBV25-1 and TRBJ2-6, with 8 bases matching TRBD1. Germline values: CDR1 MGHDK, CDR2 SYGVNS. This CDR3 spans 15 amino acids. J was trimmed by 2 bases and V by 4 bases; bases with no gene match: 1. CDR3 loop: CASSGQGTGANVLTF. CDR3 nucleotide sequence: TGTGCCAGCAGTGGACAGGGGACTGGGGCCAACGTCCTGACTTTC.

This clonotype was observed many times. V gene TRBV7-9 combines with J gene TRBJ1-1; tentatively, D is TRBD1 (5 bases). This CDR3 spans 15 amino acids. With 3 bases removed from V and 3 bases from J, the gap between germline ends came to 14 bases. Germline V lookup: CDR1 SEHNR, CDR2 FQNEAQ (reference sequence). The CDR3 DNA is TGTGCCAGCAGCTTCAGGGTCCTAAATGACACTGAAGCTTTCTTT. Its translation: CASSFRVLNDTEAFF.

The CDR3 DNA sequence: TGTGCCAGCAGTCCGCGTCCCTACTCCTTACGAGCAGTC. It encodes CASSPRPYSLRAV. V and J are TRBV28 and TRBJ2-7, with D hard to call. The germline gives CDR1 MDHEN, CDR2 SYDVKM. The CDR3 runs to 13 residues.

Only one count was recorded for this clonotype. Germline is not matched at one junction end, which may reflect a read error. The genes are TRBV4-1 and TRBJ2-1; possibly TRBD2 for D (6 bases). CDR3 length: 14 amino acids. The germline CDR1 and CDR2 sequences are MGHRA and YSYEKL. CDR3 protein: CASSQGYEGGEQFF. The CDR3 region has the DNA TGCGCAAGCAGCCAAGGATATGAGGGAGGCGAGCAGTTCTTC.

This clonotype has just one count. The chain recombines TRBV21-1 with TRBJ2-7; TRBD1, the table's D call, lacks a check against the DNA. TRBV21-1 represents a pseudogene. This CDR3 is 17 amino acids long. CDR3 nucleotide sequence: TGTGCCAGCAGCACGTCTCTACCGGGACAGGGGGCGTACGAGCAGTACTTC. Its translation: CASSTSLPGQGAYEQYF.

This clonotype came up a few times. The genes are TRBV20-1 and TRBJ2-2; 9 nucleotides align to TRBD2. Germline V gene lookup returns CDR1 DFQATT and CDR2 SNEGSKA (reference sequence). V lost 6 bases to trimming and J lost 3 bases; unmatched junction nucleotides: 5. The CDR3 extends over 14 amino acids. CDR3 in DNA: TGCAGTGCCCAGCGGGAGGCCCACACCGGGGAGCTGTTTTTT. Its protein is CSAQREAHTGELFF.

This clonotype turned up a few times. V gene TRBV7-9 combines with J gene TRBJ2-2; D gene unclear. The V end lost 5 bases, the J end lost 9 bases, and 10 bases lay between the germline ends. CDR1 is SEHNR and CDR2 is FQNEAQ in the germline V gene (reference sequence). The CDR3 extends over 12 amino acids. CDR3 in DNA: TGTGCCAGCAGCACCCTGGCCCGGGAGCTGTTTTTT. Translating it yields CASSTLARELFF.

The rearrangement uses TRBV5-4 and TRBJ2-3; D is unresolved. Germline lookup yields CDR1 SGHNT and CDR2 YYREEE (reference sequence). Trimming stripped 0 bases from V and 2 bases from J, with 7 bases between. The CDR3 length is 14 residues. In DNA, the CDR3 is TGTGCCAGCAGCTTGGTTTCTGACACAGATACGCAGTATTTT. Amino acids: CASSLVSDTDTQYF.

The chain uses TRBV15 and TRBJ1-5; weak D call: TRBD1 (5 bases). The V gene's germline CDR1 is LNHNV and CDR2 YYDKDF (reference sequence). Deletions cut 2 bases from V and 3 bases from J, with 11 bases between. The CDR3 sequence is 15 residues long. The CDR3 reads CATSRQGNDNQPQHF. The CDR3 DNA follows: TGTGCCACCAGCAGACAGGGTAACGACAATCAGCCCCAGCATTTT.